This T cell receptor beta chain was profiled in a study of sequential checkpoint blockade in melanoma. Study summary: Each arm's sequence ended with maintenance nivolumab.

Trimming cost V 1 base and J 0 bases; bases outside gene matches: 5. This CDR3 spans 17 amino acids. Germline CDR1 LGHNA, CDR2 YNFKEQ. As for treatment: randomized to nivolumab then ipilimumab (arm A) or the reverse (arm B). Clones were read by immunoSEQ multiplex PCR, and TCRdb kept only the in-frame ones, dropping some. Among fewer than 40,000 clones listed, more than 70% were seen once. This clonotype was sampled from a human donor with melanoma. The specimen comprised CD8+ T cells sorted from blood (inferred from file names), sampled from a patient given nivolumab and ipilimumab in sequence. The genes are TRBV4-2 and TRBJ2-3; 9 positions match TRBD2. CDR3 protein: CASSQVGTSSSTDTQYF. The CDR3 coding sequence is TGTGCCAGCAGCCAAGTTGGGACTAGCAGTAGCACAGATACGCAGTATTTT.